These 32 T cell receptor beta chains originate from one sample sequenced in a study of blood T cell repertoires in COVID-19. The data were produced by immunoSEQ multiplex PCR, yet TCRdb's version contains in-frame clones alone and is incomplete. The sample shows some 320,000 clones, around nine tenths of them seen only once. The specimen sequenced was PBMCs or T cells enriched from blood (not recorded which). The receptors were gathered from a man aged 55 to 70 who had recovered from COVID-19.

J is TRBJ1-3 and V is TRBV28; D uncertain. The CDR3 runs to 14 residues. The germline gives CDR1 MDHEN, CDR2 SYDVKM. Trimming left V 4 bases short and J 0 bases short, with 7 bases between. DNA for the CDR3: TGTGCCAGCAGTTACATAAGCTCTGGAAACACCATATATTTT. Its protein is CASSYISSGNTIYF.

The chain links TRBV7-6 to TRBJ1-5, with D possibly TRBD1 on 5 matching bases. Trimming shortened V by 3 bases and J by 7 bases, and 7 bases separated the two germline ends. Germline V gene data show CDR1 as SGHVS and CDR2 as FNYEAQ. The CDR3 has 12 residues. The CDR3 region has the DNA TGTGCCAGCAGCTTCGCAGGGCAGCCCCAGCATTTT. As protein: CASSFAGQPQHF. Full variable domain (outside the CDR3, taken from reference TRBV7-6 and TRBJ1-5): GAGVSQSPRYKVTKRGQDVALRCDPISGHVSLYWYRQALGQGPEFLTYFNYEAQQDKSGLPNDRFSAERPEGSISTLTIQRTEQRDSAMYRCASSFAGQPQHFGDGTRLSIL.

The gene calls are TRBV29-1 and TRBJ2-2; D perhaps matches TRBD1 (6 bases). Germline V lookup: CDR1 SQVTM, CDR2 ANQGSEA. V lost 8 bases and J 10 bases, leaving 17 bases between the germline ends. CDR3 size: 12 residues. The CDR3 loop is CSRASDRTELFF. The CDR3 region has the DNA TGCAGCCGCGCCTCAGACAGGACGGAGCTGTTTTTT.

In this sample, this clone turned up once. This chain joins TRBV15 and TRBJ2-1; TRBD1 might be the D (6 bases). CDR1 and CDR2 from the germline V gene are LNHNV and YYDKDF (reference sequence). V was cut by 6 bases and J by 9 bases, with 21 bases left in between. This CDR3 is 15 amino acids long. CDR3 residues: CATRGRQDPGSEQFF. The CDR3 DNA follows: TGTGCCACCAGGGGGAGACAGGACCCGGGTAGTGAGCAGTTCTTC.

The gene calls are TRBV21-1 and TRBJ1-2; TRBD1 was called by the table and not checked on the DNA. TRBV21-1 is marked as a pseudogene. The CDR3 contains 15 residues. CDR3 residues: CAIQNGAGPYYGYTF. CDR3 nucleotides: TGTGCCATCCAAAATGGGGCAGGGCCCTACTATGGCTACACCTTC.

The J gene is TRBJ1-1, the V gene TRBV2; D perhaps matches TRBD1 (6 bases). The CDR3 runs to 14 residues. The germline CDR1 and CDR2 sequences are SNHLY and FYNNEI. Trimming removed 7 bases at V and 3 bases at J, with 15 bases between. The CDR3: CASNGQSRDTEAFF. DNA of the CDR3: TGTGCCAGCAACGGACAGTCTAGGGACACTGAAGCTTTCTTT.

The rearrangement uses TRBV7-3 and TRBJ2-3, with D perhaps matching TRBD2 (5 bases). There are 15 residues in the CDR3. The ends were cut back, 7 bases at V and 4 bases at J, with 18 bases in the middle. Germline values: CDR1 SGHTA, CDR2 FQGTGA. CDR3 nucleotide sequence: TGTGCCAGCAACGGTCGCCTAGCTTTGGCAGATACGCAGTATTTT. Translating gives CASNGRLALADTQYF.

V is TRBV5-1 and J is TRBJ2-7; tentative D call: TRBD2 (6 bases). The length of the CDR3 is 16 residues. CDR1 SGHRS and CDR2 YFSETQ come from the germline V gene. Trimming removed 3 bases from V and 1 base from J, with 17 bases in between. CDR3 loop: CASSSGLTKPSYEQYF. Written as DNA, the CDR3 is TGCGCCAGCAGCTCGGGACTTACTAAACCTTCCTACGAGCAGTACTTC.

This sequence joins TRBV2 and TRBJ2-7; TRBD1 is a possible D gene (6 bases). Germline assignment: CDR1 SNHLY and CDR2 FYNNEI. This CDR3 region has 13 residues. The V end was cut by 10 bases, the J end by 6 bases, with 19 bases between. Here the CDR3 DNA reads TGTGCCAACCTATGGATCGCCAGGGGCGAGCAGTACTTC. It is translated as CANLWIARGEQYF.

The chain carries TRBV19 and TRBJ1-2, with 7 bases identical to TRBD1. The CDR3 is 18 residues long. The ends lost 2 bases at V and 4 bases at J; junction bases unmatched: 16. Germline V gene sequence: CDR1 LNHDA, CDR2 SQIVND (reference sequence). This chain's CDR3 is CASSISPAPRTGAYGYTF. CDR3 bases: TGTGCCAGTAGTATATCTCCGGCTCCCCGTACAGGGGCCTATGGCTACACCTTC.

Details on this clone: The sample carries other DNA sequences with the same CDR3. The chain combines TRBV3-1 (or the pseudogene TRBV3-2) with TRBJ2-7, with 8 bases identical to TRBD2. The germline CDR1 and CDR2 sequences are LGHDT and YNNKEL (reference sequence). The CDR3 totals 16 residues. The ends lost 4 bases at V and 1 base at J; junction bases unmatched: 9. The CDR3 sequence is CASSPGLAGGSYEQYF. The CDR3 nucleotides read TGTGCCAGCAGCCCCGGGCTAGCGGGCGGATCCTACGAGCAGTACTTC.

The chain employs TRBV9 and TRBJ2-3; 10 bases agree with TRBD2. The ends lost 1 base at V and 4 bases at J; junction bases unmatched: 9. The length of the CDR3 is 17 residues. CDR1 and CDR2 from the germline V gene are SGDLS and YYNGEE. The CDR3 loop reads CASSVWGPSGSSDTQYF. In DNA form, the CDR3 reads TGTGCCAGCAGCGTATGGGGGCCTAGCGGGAGTTCAGATACGCAGTATTTT.

This clone has only one observation. This chain joins TRBV2 and TRBJ2-3, with 11 bases matching TRBD2. CDR1 SNHLY and CDR2 FYNNEI come from the germline V gene. Trimming took 8 bases from V and 5 from J; bases not matched to a gene: 6. The CDR3 consists of 14 residues. Written as DNA, the CDR3 is TGTGCCAGCGTGGCTAGCGGGAGGATAGATACGCAGTATTTT. Translation: CASVASGRIDTQYF.

The rearrangement uses TRBV19 and TRBJ1-3; 8 nucleotides match TRBD1. The ends lost 6 bases at V and 3 bases at J; junction bases unmatched: 7. From germline, CDR1 is LNHDA and CDR2 SQIVND (reference sequence). The CDR3 has 15 amino acids. CDR3: CASSRDRGGGNTIYF. The CDR3 coding sequence is TGTGCCAGTAGCAGAGACAGGGGTGGTGGAAACACCATATATTTT.

This sequence joins TRBV4-3 and TRBJ1-3; 8 bases match TRBD1. Losses at the gene ends were 3 bases for V and 0 bases for J; bases not matched to a gene: 4. This CDR3 region has 16 residues. CDR1 is LGHNA and CDR2 is YSLEER in the germline V gene. The CDR3 DNA reads as TGCGCCAGCAGCCAGGGGACAGGAGGCTCTGGAAACACCATATATTTT. Its translation is CASSQGTGGSGNTIYF.

V is TRBV5-1 and J is TRBJ2-1; the D gene is possibly TRBD2 (6 bases). The ends were cut back, 4 bases at V and 7 bases at J, with 12 bases in the middle. CDR3 length: 13 residues. Germline V gene data show CDR1 as SGHRS and CDR2 as YFSETQ. The CDR3 region is CASSVGTANEQFF. In DNA, the CDR3 is TGCGCCAGCAGCGTCGGGACTGCTAATGAGCAGTTCTTC.

This clone came up a few times. The genes are TRBV7-9 and TRBJ2-3; the match to TRBD2 covers 11 bases. The CDR3 has 18 amino acids. Germline V CDR1 and CDR2: SEHNR, FQNEAQ (reference sequence). The V gene end was trimmed by 5 bases and the J gene end by 3 bases; junction bases not matched to a gene: 13. The DNA for the CDR3 is TGTGCCAGCAGCGGTTATAGCGGGAGGGCCGTTAGTACAGATACGCAGTATTTT. Its protein product is CASSGYSGRAVSTDTQYF.

The gene calls are TRBV28 and TRBJ1-2; D unclear. V was cut by 2 bases and J by 5 bases, with 9 bases left in between. From germline, CDR1 is MDHEN and CDR2 SYDVKM. The length of the CDR3 is 13 residues. In DNA form, the CDR3 reads TGTGCCAGCAGTTTACCAGGAGGGTATGGCTACACCTTC. It translates to CASSLPGGYGYTF.

As to this clone: Other DNA sequences in this specimen translate into the identical CDR3. V gene TRBV6-5 combines with J gene TRBJ1-5, with D perhaps matching TRBD1 (5 bases). The length of the CDR3 is 14 residues. V was cut by 2 bases and J by 1 base, with 6 bases left in between. CDR1 is MNHEY, CDR2 SVGAGI, per germline. The CDR3 DNA is TGTGCCAGCAGTTACGACAGAAGCAATCAGCCCCAGCATTTT. It specifies CASSYDRSNQPQHF.

The chain employs TRBV28 and TRBJ2-4; 12 bases fit TRBD2. The CDR3 covers 19 residues. Germline V CDR1 and CDR2: MDHEN, SYDVKM. Germline trimming cut 5 bases from V and 6 bases from J; bases unmatched to any gene: 17. CDR3 loop: CASSQNLLAGGRGGNIQYF. CDR3 in DNA: TGTGCCAGCAGTCAAAACCTACTAGCGGGAGGCCGGGGGGGAAACATTCAGTACTTC.

The rearrangement uses TRBV3-1 (or the pseudogene TRBV3-2) and TRBJ2-2; 16 bases agree with TRBD2. This CDR3 is 18 amino acids long. The ends lost 4 bases at V and 4 bases at J; junction bases unmatched: 6. CDR1 is LGHDT and CDR2 is YNNKEL in the germline V gene (reference sequence). CDR3 sequence reads: CASSPGLAGGPSTGELFF. CDR3 nucleotide sequence: TGTGCCAGCAGCCCGGGACTAGCGGGAGGGCCGAGCACCGGGGAGCTGTTTTTT.

A remark on this clone: This specimen includes other DNA sequences encoding the same CDR3. V and J are TRBV28 and TRBJ1-2; D is perhaps TRBD1 (5 bases). The germline CDR1 and CDR2 sequences are MDHEN and SYDVKM. Trimming left V 2 bases short and J 5 bases short, with 6 bases between. CDR3 length: 12 residues. The CDR3 bases are TGTGCCAGCAGTTTACCAGGGTATGGCTACACCTTC. It translates to CASSLPGYGYTF.

This chain links TRBV18 with TRBJ1-4; tentatively, D is TRBD1 (6 bases). The CDR3 has 16 amino acids. V was trimmed by 3 bases and J by 3 bases, leaving 14 bases between them. Germline V gene sequence: CDR1 KGHSH, CDR2 LQKENI. Written as DNA, the CDR3 is TGTGCCAGCTCACCTCAGGGGATACGGGCTAATGAAAAACTGTTTTTT. Translated: CASSPQGIRANEKLFF.

The genes are TRBV23-1 and TRBJ1-4; 7 bases map to TRBD1. TRBV23-1 is an open reading frame, and its role is uncertain. V lost 0 bases, J lost 6 bases, and 13 bases stayed unmatched. The CDR3 sequence is 18 residues long. The chain's CDR3 is CASSQSVNRQGWDEKLFF. The CDR3 region has the DNA TGCGCCAGCAGTCAATCAGTTAACCGACAGGGCTGGGATGAAAAACTGTTTTTT.

There are a few counts of this clone. This chain connects TRBV2 to TRBJ2-2; tentatively, D is TRBD1 (6 bases). Germline CDR1 SNHLY, CDR2 FYNNEI. The CDR3 has 15 amino acids. The V gene lost 5 bases and the J gene lost 4 bases, with 14 bases spanning the gap. The CDR3 spells CASSNYRESTGELFF. CDR3 in DNA: TGTGCCAGCAGTAATTACAGGGAGAGCACCGGGGAGCTGTTTTTT.

The chain carries TRBV5-1 and TRBJ2-2, with TRBD2 as a possible D gene (5 bases). Germline values: CDR1 SGHRS, CDR2 YFSETQ. The ends were cut back, 1 base at V and 3 bases at J, with 13 bases in the middle. This CDR3 has 16 amino acids. In nucleotides, the CDR3 is TGCGCCAGCAGCTTGACCCCTGCCGGGGACACCGGGGAGCTGTTTTTT. It codes for CASSLTPAGDTGELFF.

The chain carries TRBV20-1 and TRBJ2-1; TRBD2 is a possible D gene (5 bases). The germline CDR1 and CDR2 sequences are DFQATT and SNEGSKA (reference sequence). Trimming took 6 bases from V and 12 from J, leaving 12 bases between them. The CDR3 has 10 residues. Written as DNA, the CDR3 is TGCAGTGCCGCAACCGAGGGGCAGTTCTTC. Translating it yields CSAATEGQFF.

The J gene is TRBJ1-1, the V gene TRBV9; D is perhaps TRBD1 (6 bases). The CDR3 length is 15 residues. Germline lookup yields CDR1 SGDLS and CDR2 YYNGEE. Trimming took 1 base from V and 5 from J, leaving 15 bases between them. DNA for the CDR3: TGTGCCAGCAGCGTAAGGGCAGGGGATGGGACTGAAGCTTTCTTT. Its protein product is CASSVRAGDGTEAFF.

The chain carries TRBV6-5 and TRBJ1-1; the D gene is possibly TRBD1 (5 bases). V was clipped by 4 bases and J by 1 base, with 13 bases between them. Looked up from germline, CDR1 is MNHEY and CDR2 is SVGAGI. CDR3 length: 15 residues. This chain's CDR3 is CASSSRGLANTEAFF. The CDR3 DNA sequence: TGTGCCAGCAGTTCGCGGGGGTTGGCGAACACTGAAGCTTTCTTT.

The rearrangement uses TRBV6-1 and TRBJ2-2; D possibly corresponds to TRBD2 (6 bases). V lost 2 bases to trimming and J lost 0 bases, with 13 bases between them. The V gene's germline CDR1 is MNHNS and CDR2 SASEGT. The CDR3 totals 17 residues. Written as DNA, the CDR3 is TGTGCCAGCAGTGAAATTAGTCTAGCGACGAACACCGGGGAGCTGTTTTTT. Residues: CASSEISLATNTGELFF.

The rearrangement uses TRBV11-2 and TRBJ1-1; 7 bases fit TRBD1. The CDR3 is 14 amino acids. Germline V gene data show CDR1 as SGHAT and CDR2 as FQNNGV. J was trimmed by 4 bases and V by 3 bases; bases with no gene match: 5. The DNA for the CDR3 is TGTGCCAGCAGCTTTACCCAGGGGGGCACTGAAGCTTTCTTT. This encodes CASSFTQGGTEAFF.

The CDR3 DNA is TGTGCCAGCAGTTACTCGCGGTCAGGAGGATATGGCTACACCTTC. It encodes CASSYSRSGGYGYTF. The rearrangement joins TRBV6-5 to TRBJ1-2; D not certain. The CDR3 loop spans 15 amino acids. The V end lost 0 bases, the J end lost 5 bases, and 13 bases lay between the germline ends. CDR1 MNHEY and CDR2 SVGAGI come from the germline V gene.